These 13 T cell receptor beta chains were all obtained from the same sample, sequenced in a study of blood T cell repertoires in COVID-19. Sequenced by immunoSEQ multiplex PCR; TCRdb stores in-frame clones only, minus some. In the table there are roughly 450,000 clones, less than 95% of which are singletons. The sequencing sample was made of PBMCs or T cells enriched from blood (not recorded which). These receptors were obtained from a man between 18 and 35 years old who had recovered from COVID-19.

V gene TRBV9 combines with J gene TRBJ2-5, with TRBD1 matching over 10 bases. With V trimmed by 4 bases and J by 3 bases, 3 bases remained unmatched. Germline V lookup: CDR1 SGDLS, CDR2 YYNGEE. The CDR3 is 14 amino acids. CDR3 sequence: CASSPGTGEETQYF. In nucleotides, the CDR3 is TGTGCCAGCAGCCCGGGGACAGGGGAAGAGACCCAGTACTTC.

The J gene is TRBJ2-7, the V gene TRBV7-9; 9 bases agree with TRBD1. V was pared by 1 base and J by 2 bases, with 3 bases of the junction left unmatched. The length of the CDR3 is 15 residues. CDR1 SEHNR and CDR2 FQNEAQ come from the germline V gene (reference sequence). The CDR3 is CASSLEQGAPYEQYF. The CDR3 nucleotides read TGTGCCAGCAGCTTAGAACAGGGGGCTCCCTACGAGCAGTACTTC.

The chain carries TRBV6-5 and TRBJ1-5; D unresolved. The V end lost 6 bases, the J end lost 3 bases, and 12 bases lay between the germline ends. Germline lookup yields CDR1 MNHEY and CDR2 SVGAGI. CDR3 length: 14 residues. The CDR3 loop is CASSSGSINQPQHF. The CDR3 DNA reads TGTGCCAGCAGCTCCGGGTCGATCAATCAGCCCCAGCATTTT.

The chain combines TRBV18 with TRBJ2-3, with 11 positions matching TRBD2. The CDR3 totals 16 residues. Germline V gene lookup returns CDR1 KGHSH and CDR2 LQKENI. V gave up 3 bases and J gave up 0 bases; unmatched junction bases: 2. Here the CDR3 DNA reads TGTGCCAGCTCACCCGCTAGCGGGGGGAGCACAGATACGCAGTATTTT. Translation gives CASSPASGGSTDTQYF. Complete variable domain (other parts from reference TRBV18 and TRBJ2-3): NAGVMQNPRHLVRRRGQEARLRCSPMKGHSHVYWYRQLPEEGLKFMVYLQKENIIDESGMPKERFSAEFPKEGPSILRIQQVVRGDSAAYFCASSPASGGSTDTQYFGPGTRLTVL.

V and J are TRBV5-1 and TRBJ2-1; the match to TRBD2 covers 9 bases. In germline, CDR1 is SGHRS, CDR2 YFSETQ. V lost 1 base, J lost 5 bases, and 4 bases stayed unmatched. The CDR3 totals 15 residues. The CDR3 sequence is CASSLRASGNNEQFF. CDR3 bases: TGCGCCAGCAGCTTGAGGGCTAGCGGGAACAATGAGCAGTTCTTC.

In nucleotides, the CDR3 is TGCGCCAGCAGCCAAGATTCCGGCTCTGGAAACACCATATATTTT. It encodes CASSQDSGSGNTIYF. The chain joins TRBV4-1 to TRBJ1-3; D gene unclear. Germline V gene data show CDR1 as MGHRA and CDR2 as YSYEKL. Deletions cut 0 bases from V and 0 bases from J, with 6 bases between. The CDR3 totals 15 residues.

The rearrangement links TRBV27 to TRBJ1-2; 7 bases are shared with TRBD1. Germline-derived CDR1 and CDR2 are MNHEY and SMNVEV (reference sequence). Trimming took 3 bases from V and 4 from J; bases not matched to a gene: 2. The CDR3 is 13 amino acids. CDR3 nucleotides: TGTGCCAGCAGTTTGACAGGGCTCTATGGCTACACCTTC. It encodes CASSLTGLYGYTF.

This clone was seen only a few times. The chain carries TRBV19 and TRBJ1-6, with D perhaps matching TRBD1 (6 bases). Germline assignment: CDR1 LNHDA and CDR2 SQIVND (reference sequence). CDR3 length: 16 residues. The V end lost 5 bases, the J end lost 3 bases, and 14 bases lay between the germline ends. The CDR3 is CASSPEGENYNSPLHF. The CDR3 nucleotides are TGTGCCAGTAGTCCCGAGGGGGAGAACTATAATTCACCCCTCCACTTT.

This CDR3 is CATSREQGWNQPQHF. For the CDR3, the DNA is TGTGCCACCAGCAGAGAACAGGGGTGGAATCAGCCCCAGCATTTT. The chain has TRBV15 and TRBJ1-5; 7 bases match TRBD1. The CDR3 contains 15 residues. Trimming took 0 bases from V and 4 from J; bases not matched to a gene: 3. CDR1 and CDR2 from the germline V gene are LNHNV and YYDKDF (reference sequence).

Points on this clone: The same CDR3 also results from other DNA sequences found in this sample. DNA of the CDR3: TGTGCCAGCAGCTTAGGTGGGGGGCAAGAGACCCAGTACTTC. Translation: CASSLGGGQETQYF. The V and J genes are TRBV11-2 and TRBJ2-5, with D possibly being TRBD2 (6 bases). The CDR3 is 14 residues long. Trimming removed 1 base from V and 2 bases from J, with 8 bases in between. CDR1 SGHAT and CDR2 FQNNGV come from the germline V gene.

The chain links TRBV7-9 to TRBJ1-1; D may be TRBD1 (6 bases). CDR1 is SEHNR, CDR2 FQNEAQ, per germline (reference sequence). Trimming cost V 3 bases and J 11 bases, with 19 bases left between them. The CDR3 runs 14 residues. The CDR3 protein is CASSFTDRLGEAFF. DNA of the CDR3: TGTGCCAGCAGCTTTACCGACAGGTTGGGTGAGGCTTTCTTT.

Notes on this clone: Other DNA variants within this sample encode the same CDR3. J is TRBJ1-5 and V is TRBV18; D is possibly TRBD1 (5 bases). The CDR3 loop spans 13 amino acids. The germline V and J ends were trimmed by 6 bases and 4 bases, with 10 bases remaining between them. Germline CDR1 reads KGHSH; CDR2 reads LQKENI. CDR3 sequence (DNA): TGTGCCAGCTCGCCAGGGCTAAATCAGCCCCAGCATTTT. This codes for CASSPGLNQPQHF.

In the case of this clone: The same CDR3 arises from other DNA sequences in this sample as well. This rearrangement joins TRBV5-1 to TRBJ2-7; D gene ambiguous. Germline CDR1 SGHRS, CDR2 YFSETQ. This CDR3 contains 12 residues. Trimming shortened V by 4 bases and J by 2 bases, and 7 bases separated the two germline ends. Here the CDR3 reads CASSPDTYEQYF. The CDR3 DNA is TGCGCCAGCAGCCCAGATACCTACGAGCAGTACTTC.